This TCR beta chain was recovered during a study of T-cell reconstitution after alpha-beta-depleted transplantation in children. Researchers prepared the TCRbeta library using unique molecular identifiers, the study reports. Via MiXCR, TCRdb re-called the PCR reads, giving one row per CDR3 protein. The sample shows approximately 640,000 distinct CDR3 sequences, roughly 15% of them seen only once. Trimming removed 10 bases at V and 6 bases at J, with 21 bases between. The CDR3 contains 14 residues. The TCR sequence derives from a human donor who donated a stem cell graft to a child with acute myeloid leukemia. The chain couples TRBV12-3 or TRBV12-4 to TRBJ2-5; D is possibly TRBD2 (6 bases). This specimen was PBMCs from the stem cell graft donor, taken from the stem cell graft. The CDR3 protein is CAISARGAYKTQYF. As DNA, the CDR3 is TGTGCCATCTCAGCGCGGGGCGCCTATAAGACCCAGTACTTC.